The text below deals with one TCR beta chain. The data are from a study of blood T cells in healthy people across ages. Primers used in a second PCR of about 7 to 12 cycles were a sample-barcoded 5' primer and a J-beta primer mix. Using its own MiXCR run on the 5' RACE reads, TCRdb lists one record per CDR3 protein. The sample lists about 1,400,000 distinct CDR3 sequences, around 55% occurring once. Germline CDR1 reads ENHRY; CDR2 reads SYGVKD. The CDR3 sequence is 13 residues long. V lost 8 bases and J lost 5, with 15 bases in between. The source material was blood. The V gene is TRBV10-3, the J gene TRBJ2-5, with D perhaps assigned TRBD1 or TRBD2 (5 bases each). The receptor comes from a man between 18 and 35 years old in good health. CDR3 in DNA: TGTGCCATCCGTCCAGGGTCGGGGGAGACCCAGTACTTC. Amino acids: CAIRPGSGETQYF.